This T cell receptor beta chain was identified in a study of cytomegalovirus exposure and HLA in healthy donors. PCR amplification relied on 60 Vbeta primers (plus 13 Jbeta primers). Some clones are missing from TCRdb's copy, which holds only in-frame ones; the method was immunoSEQ multiplex PCR. The repertoire holds 150,000 or so clones, with 60% to 80% as singletons. The CDR3 spans 12 residues. The trim removed 9 bases at V and 5 bases at J, leaving 5 bases unmatched. Per germline, CDR1 MDHEN and CDR2 SYDVKM. The clonotype comes from a man aged 50 or older in good health and CMV-seropositive. The genes are TRBV28 and TRBJ2-3, with 7 bases matching TRBD2. Sequenced sample: PBMCs. Here the CDR3 DNA reads TGTGCCAGTAGCGGGCCCCAAGATACGCAGTATTTT. As protein: CASSGPQDTQYF.